This T cell receptor beta chain was sequenced during a study of T cells in Graves' hyperthyroidism and ophthalmopathy. It was RNA transcripts that yielded the amplified TCR beta CDR3 regions. In the first-round RT-PCR of the TCR CDR3, the HTBI primer set was used. TCRdb reanalysed the multiplex PCR reads using MiXCR and keeps one entry per CDR3 protein. The repertoire has about 660,000 distinct CDR3 sequences, 40% to 55% of them found once; the top ten carry less than 8.5%. The sequencing input was peripheral blood or thyroid tissue (not recorded which). This TCR derives from an adult man with Graves' disease, either hyperthyroidism or ophthalmopathy (not recorded which).

CDR3 protein: CASREGGLNTEAFF. CDR3 sequence (DNA): TGTGCCAGCAGAGAGGGGGGACTGAACACTGAAGCTTTCTTT. This rearrangement joins TRBV12-3 or TRBV12-4 to TRBJ1-1, with a tentative D call TRBD1 (6 bases). Trimming took off 6 bases at V and 0 bases at J, with 11 bases between the two ends. This CDR3 is built from 14 residues.